This T cell receptor beta chain emerged from a study of blood T cell repertoires in COVID-19. The wider study: Acute and convalescent COVID-19 samples came from the United States, Italy and Spain. The cDNA or gDNA used as material had been derived from T cells, B-cell-depleted T cells, or PBMCs.

This CDR3 spans 14 amino acids. The germline gives CDR1 PRHDT, CDR2 FYEKMQ (reference sequence). V was clipped by 4 bases and J by 2 bases, with 11 bases between them. Under the authors' procedure: Researchers report that nucleated cell counts were estimated from reference gene primer amplification. Libraries were prepared by immunoSEQ multiplex PCR; TCRdb keeps only in-frame clonotypes and omits some of them. V and J calls and clone size are copied from that table; D and trimming were computed from the DNA. The sample has 43,000 or so clones, approximately 90% seen once. This receptor was taken from a man in his 60s with active COVID-19. The chain uses TRBV13 and TRBJ1-2; no definite D call. What was sequenced was peripheral blood. The CDR3 region is CASSSGRFNYGYTF. The CDR3 DNA reads TGTGCCAGCAGCTCAGGACGGTTCAACTATGGCTACACCTTC.